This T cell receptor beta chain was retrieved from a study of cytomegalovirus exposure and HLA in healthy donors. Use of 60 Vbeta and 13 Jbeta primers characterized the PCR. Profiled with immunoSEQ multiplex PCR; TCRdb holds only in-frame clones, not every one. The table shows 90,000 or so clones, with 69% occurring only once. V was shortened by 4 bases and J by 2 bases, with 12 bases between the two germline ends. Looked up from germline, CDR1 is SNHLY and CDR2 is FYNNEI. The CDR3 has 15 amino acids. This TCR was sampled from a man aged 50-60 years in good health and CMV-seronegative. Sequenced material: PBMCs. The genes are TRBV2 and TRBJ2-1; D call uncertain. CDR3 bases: TGTGCCAGCAGTGGTAGCCGCGGTCCCTACAATGAGCAGTTCTTC. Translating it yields CASSGSRGPYNEQFF.